The clone carrying this TCR beta chain was seen a single time. Its antigen is undetermined. This record belongs to a study of shared clonotypes between healthy human individuals. Sequenced by immunoSEQ multiplex PCR; TCRdb stores in-frame clones only, minus some. In the table there are some 240,000 clones, 60% to 80% of which are singletons. Notes on the study in general: For naive CD4 cells, roughly 4.6% of clonotypes were shared across a handful of donors.

J lost 5 bases, V lost 7 bases, and 7 bases had no gene match. The CDR3 has 14 amino acids. Germline CDR1 and CDR2: MNHNS and SASEGT. The V call is TRBV6-1, the J call TRBJ2-7, with 11 positions matching TRBD2. The TCR comes from a man between 25 and 39 years old in good health. Sequencing was carried out using memory CD4+ T cells sorted from blood. Subset of the sample: CD45RA-negative fraction. CDR3 protein: CASKLAGGPHEQYF. CDR3 in DNA: TGTGCCAGCAAATTAGCGGGAGGGCCTCACGAGCAGTACTTC.